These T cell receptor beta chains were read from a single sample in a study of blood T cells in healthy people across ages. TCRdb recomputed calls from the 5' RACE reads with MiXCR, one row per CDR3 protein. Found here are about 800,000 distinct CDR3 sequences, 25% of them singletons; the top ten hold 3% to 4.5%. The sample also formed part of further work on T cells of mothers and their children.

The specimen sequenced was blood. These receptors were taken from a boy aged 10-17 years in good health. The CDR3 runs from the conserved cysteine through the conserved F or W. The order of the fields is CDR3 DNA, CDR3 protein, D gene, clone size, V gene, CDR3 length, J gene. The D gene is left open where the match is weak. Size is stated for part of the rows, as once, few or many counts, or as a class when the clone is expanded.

CDR3nt: TGTGCCAGCAGCTTCGCTGGACTAGTCCAAGAGACCCAGTACTTC; CDR3aa: CASSFAGLVQETQYF; d_gene: TRBD2; abundance: few; v_gene: TRBV11-2; len: 15; j_gene: TRBJ2-5
CDR3nt: TGTGCCAGCATCCCCACGGGGCTAACGAGTGAGACCCAGTACTTC; CDR3aa: CASIPTGLTSETQYF; d_gene: .; abundance: few; v_gene: TRBV7-2; len: 15; j_gene: TRBJ2-5
CDR3nt: TGTGCCAGCAGCCGGGCCCCGTGGGAGGGTGGCTACACCTTC; CDR3aa: CASSRAPWEGGYTF; d_gene: .; abundance: .; v_gene: TRBV2; len: 14; j_gene: TRBJ1-2
CDR3nt: TGTGCCGGCAGCTTAGGAGGCACAGATACGCAGTATTTT; CDR3aa: CAGSLGGTDTQYF; d_gene: .; abundance: .; v_gene: TRBV7-9; len: 13; j_gene: TRBJ2-3
CDR3nt: TGTGCCAGCAGCTTAGGTTTAGGGGGACTCAAAACCTACGAGCAGTACTTC; CDR3aa: CASSLGLGGLKTYEQYF; d_gene: .; abundance: few; v_gene: TRBV7-8; len: 17; j_gene: TRBJ2-7
CDR3nt: TGTGCCGTGCAGGACAGACTGAGTGCAGATACGCAGTATTTT; CDR3aa: CAVQDRLSADTQYF; d_gene: .; abundance: few; v_gene: TRBV28; len: 14; j_gene: TRBJ2-3
CDR3nt: TGTGCCAGCACCAGAGGGACAGGGGGCTCCTACGAGCAGTACTTC; CDR3aa: CASTRGTGGSYEQYF; d_gene: TRBD1; abundance: .; v_gene: TRBV28; len: 15; j_gene: TRBJ2-7
CDR3nt: TGTGCCAGCAGCTTGCGCAGTTCAGGAGAGATGGGGCCCCAGCATTTT; CDR3aa: CASSLRSSGEMGPQHF; d_gene: .; abundance: .; v_gene: TRBV5-5; len: 16; j_gene: TRBJ1-5
CDR3nt: TGCGCCAGCAGCTTGAATGCAGGGCCCTCCTTCTACGAGCAGTACTTC; CDR3aa: CASSLNAGPSFYEQYF; d_gene: .; abundance: .; v_gene: TRBV5-1; len: 16; j_gene: TRBJ2-7
CDR3nt: TGTGCCAGCAGTTTAAGGACAGGGGGTTTGAACGAGCAGTACTTC; CDR3aa: CASSLRTGGLNEQYF; d_gene: TRBD1; abundance: few; v_gene: TRBV28; len: 15; j_gene: TRBJ2-7
CDR3nt: TGTGCCAGCAGCTTAAGCGGTGAGCCTGGAAACACCATATATTTT; CDR3aa: CASSLSGEPGNTIYF; d_gene: .; abundance: .; v_gene: TRBV7-3; len: 15; j_gene: TRBJ1-3
CDR3nt: TGCAGCGCAGTAAGGAGCCCAAAGACAGGGGGCGACGGCTACACCTTC; CDR3aa: CSAVRSPKTGGDGYTF; d_gene: TRBD1; abundance: once; v_gene: TRBV29-1; len: 16; j_gene: TRBJ1-2
CDR3nt: TGTGCCAGCAGTTTATGGCACCCTATGGAGCAGTACTTC; CDR3aa: CASSLWHPMEQYF; d_gene: .; abundance: many; v_gene: TRBV28; len: 13; j_gene: TRBJ2-7
CDR3nt: TGTGCCAGCAGCTTAGTACCAATGTACCAAGAGACCCAGTACTTC; CDR3aa: CASSLVPMYQETQYF; d_gene: .; abundance: few; v_gene: TRBV7-2; len: 15; j_gene: TRBJ2-5
CDR3nt: TGTGCCAGCAGGAAAGGGACTGCCTACGAGCAGTACTTC; CDR3aa: CASRKGTAYEQYF; d_gene: .; abundance: .; v_gene: TRBV27; len: 13; j_gene: TRBJ2-7
CDR3nt: TGTGCCAGCAGCTATCCTAGCGGGGTCTACAATGAGCAGTTCTTC; CDR3aa: CASSYPSGVYNEQFF; d_gene: TRBD2; abundance: .; v_gene: TRBV7-9; len: 15; j_gene: TRBJ2-1
CDR3nt: TGTGCCAGCAGGGACGGGACTAGCGGGAGGGCCCCTGATACGCAGTATTTT; CDR3aa: CASRDGTSGRAPDTQYF; d_gene: TRBD2; abundance: few; v_gene: TRBV2; len: 17; j_gene: TRBJ2-3
CDR3nt: TGTGCCAGCAGTGACCAACCCCCACTAGCGGAATACAATGAGCAGTTCTTC; CDR3aa: CASSDQPPLAEYNEQFF; d_gene: TRBD2; abundance: .; v_gene: TRBV25-1; len: 17; j_gene: TRBJ2-1
CDR3nt: TGTGCCAGCAGCATTATCGGCGGGGGGCAGCCCCAGCATTTT; CDR3aa: CASSIIGGGQPQHF; d_gene: .; abundance: .; v_gene: TRBV7-2; len: 14; j_gene: TRBJ1-5
CDR3nt: TGTGCCTGGAGTGGACCCAGGGTTGCTGGGGCCAACGTCCTGACTTTC; CDR3aa: CAWSGPRVAGANVLTF; d_gene: .; abundance: .; v_gene: TRBV30; len: 16; j_gene: TRBJ2-6
CDR3nt: TGTGCCAGCAGCTTTAGCGGGGGGGCCTCAATCCAATATGAGCAGTTCTTC; CDR3aa: CASSFSGGASIQYEQFF; d_gene: TRBD2; abundance: .; v_gene: TRBV5-5; len: 17; j_gene: TRBJ2-1
CDR3nt: TGTGCCAGCAGCCCAGGAATTGGACTGAACAATCAGCCCCAGCATTTT; CDR3aa: CASSPGIGLNNQPQHF; d_gene: .; abundance: few; v_gene: TRBV7-6; len: 16; j_gene: TRBJ1-5
CDR3nt: TGTGCCAGCAGCTTAGGGCAGGGGGGGGGAGGCACTGAAGCTTTCTTT; CDR3aa: CASSLGQGGGGTEAFF; d_gene: TRBD1; abundance: few; v_gene: TRBV7-9; len: 16; j_gene: TRBJ1-1
CDR3nt: TGTGCCAGCGGGACGACAGGGGGTCAGCCCCAGCATTTT; CDR3aa: CASGTTGGQPQHF; d_gene: TRBD1; abundance: .; v_gene: TRBV6-2/TRBV6-3; len: 13; j_gene: TRBJ1-5
CDR3nt: TGTGCCAGCAGCCTAGGCGACTCATCGGGTGGACTGTTTTTT; CDR3aa: CASSLGDSSGGLFF; d_gene: .; abundance: .; v_gene: TRBV12-3/TRBV12-4; len: 14; j_gene: TRBJ1-4
CDR3nt: TGTGCCAGCAGGTACCGACAGGGAGTAGGTGAGCAGTTCTTC; CDR3aa: CASRYRQGVGEQFF; d_gene: TRBD1; abundance: .; v_gene: TRBV12-3/TRBV12-4; len: 14; j_gene: TRBJ2-1
CDR3nt: TGTGCCACCAGGCAGGGTGAATACGAGCAGTACTTC; CDR3aa: CATRQGEYEQYF; d_gene: .; abundance: .; v_gene: TRBV6-6; len: 12; j_gene: TRBJ2-7
CDR3nt: TGTGCCAGCAGCCCCCTAGCGGCGGGAGGCGCAGATACGCAGTATTTT; CDR3aa: CASSPLAAGGADTQYF; d_gene: TRBD2; abundance: .; v_gene: TRBV3-1; len: 16; j_gene: TRBJ2-3
CDR3nt: TGTGCCAGCAGTGACCCCCCCCTAAACATTCAGTACTTC; CDR3aa: CASSDPPLNIQYF; d_gene: .; abundance: many; v_gene: TRBV25-1; len: 13; j_gene: TRBJ2-4
CDR3nt: TGTGCCAGCAGCGCAAGGACAGACTACAATGAGCAGTTCTTC; CDR3aa: CASSARTDYNEQFF; d_gene: .; abundance: .; v_gene: TRBV9; len: 14; j_gene: TRBJ2-1
CDR3nt: TGTGCCAGCAGTCCGCCCGGGACAGGGTTCCATGAGCAGTTCTTC; CDR3aa: CASSPPGTGFHEQFF; d_gene: TRBD1; abundance: few; v_gene: TRBV28; len: 15; j_gene: TRBJ2-1
CDR3nt: TGTGCCAGCGTGGAGGTCGATACGCAGTATTTT; CDR3aa: CASVEVDTQYF; d_gene: .; abundance: .; v_gene: TRBV25-1; len: 11; j_gene: TRBJ2-3
CDR3nt: TGTGCCACCAGCAATAGCGGGGGGGCCTCTGGGGCCAACGTCCTGACTTTC; CDR3aa: CATSNSGGASGANVLTF; d_gene: TRBD2; abundance: .; v_gene: TRBV15; len: 17; j_gene: TRBJ2-6
CDR3nt: TGTGCCAGCAGTTCGCGGTTGTGGGGGAACACTGAAGCTTTCTTT; CDR3aa: CASSSRLWGNTEAFF; d_gene: .; abundance: few; v_gene: TRBV12-3/TRBV12-4; len: 15; j_gene: TRBJ1-1
CDR3nt: TGTGCCAGCAGCTACCCCCAGGGGGCGGTGACCTACGAGCAGTACTTC; CDR3aa: CASSYPQGAVTYEQYF; d_gene: TRBD1; abundance: .; v_gene: TRBV7-2; len: 16; j_gene: TRBJ2-7
CDR3nt: TGTGCCAGCAGTGAAGCTTATGGCGAGAAGTACTTC; CDR3aa: CASSEAYGEKYF; d_gene: .; abundance: many; v_gene: TRBV2; len: 12; j_gene: TRBJ2-5
CDR3nt: TGCAGTGCCAGGACTAGCGGGAGTTCCGAGCAGTACTTC; CDR3aa: CSARTSGSSEQYF; d_gene: TRBD2; abundance: .; v_gene: TRBV20-1; len: 13; j_gene: TRBJ2-7
CDR3nt: TGTGCCAGCAGCGCCGGACAGGGGAGGAACGAGCAGTACTTC; CDR3aa: CASSAGQGRNEQYF; d_gene: TRBD1; abundance: .; v_gene: TRBV9; len: 14; j_gene: TRBJ2-7
CDR3nt: TGTGCCAGCAGTTGCGTGGCAGGGGACGGTCAGCCCCAGCATTTT; CDR3aa: CASSCVAGDGQPQHF; d_gene: .; abundance: .; v_gene: TRBV6-2/TRBV6-3; len: 15; j_gene: TRBJ1-5
CDR3nt: TGTGCCAGCAGCCCCGGACAGGGAGGGTCGAATGAGCAGTTCTTC; CDR3aa: CASSPGQGGSNEQFF; d_gene: .; abundance: .; v_gene: TRBV7-3; len: 15; j_gene: TRBJ2-1